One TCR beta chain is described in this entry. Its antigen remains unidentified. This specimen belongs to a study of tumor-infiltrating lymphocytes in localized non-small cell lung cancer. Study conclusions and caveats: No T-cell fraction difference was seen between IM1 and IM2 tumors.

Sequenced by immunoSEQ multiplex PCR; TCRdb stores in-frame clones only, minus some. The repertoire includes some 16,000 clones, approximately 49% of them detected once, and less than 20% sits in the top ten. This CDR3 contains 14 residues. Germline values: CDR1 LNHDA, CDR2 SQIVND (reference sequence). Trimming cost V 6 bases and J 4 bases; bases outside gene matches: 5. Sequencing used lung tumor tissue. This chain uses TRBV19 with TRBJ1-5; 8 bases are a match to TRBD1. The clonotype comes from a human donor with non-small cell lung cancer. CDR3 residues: CASRGDRGNQPQHF. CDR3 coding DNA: TGTGCCAGTAGGGGAGACAGGGGAAATCAGCCCCAGCATTTT.